This T cell receptor beta chain appears in the sequencing data of a study of T cell repertoires in cytomegalovirus infection. Study-level results: Summed frequency of public TCR beta families distinguished CMV carriers with the relevant HLA.

This clonotype turned up a few times. No antigen is known for it. MiXCR, run by TCRdb on the reads, gives a single entry per CDR3 protein. The sample shows 50,000 or so distinct CDR3 sequences, about 21% of them seen only once. The V end lost 2 bases, the J end lost 3 bases, and 13 bases lay between the germline ends. Germline V gene sequence: CDR1 MGHDK, CDR2 SYGVNS. The CDR3 consists of 15 residues. The source was CD8+ T cells from cultured PBMCs, collected from culture after CMV antigen stimulation. The receptor was derived from a human donor in good health (CMV status not recorded). Some clones in this sample may be carry-over from other donors' samples. The rearrangement joins TRBV25-1 to TRBJ2-5, with D possibly TRBD2 on 5 matching bases. In DNA form, the CDR3 reads TGTGCCAGCAGTGAAATAACTAGGACCGAAGAGACCCAGTACTTC. Protein product: CASSEITRTEETQYF. The variable domain in full, with the rest retrieved from reference TRBV25-1 and TRBJ2-5, is EADIYQTPRYLVIGTGKKITLECSQTMGHDKMYWYQQDPGMELHLIHYSYGVNSTEKGDLSSESTVSRIRTEHFPLTLESARPSHTSQYLCASSEITRTEETQYFGPGTRLLVL.